The rows below give T cell receptor beta chains drawn from one sample of a study of liver allograft versus peripheral blood T cells. Using its own MiXCR run on the reads, TCRdb lists one record per CDR3 protein. Of thousands of distinct CDR3 sequences in the sample, just over 20% are singletons; the top ten hold 5.4%. The receptors were gathered from a human patient who had a liver transplant. The T cells may partly be graft donor cells. Each CDR3 is given with its conserved first and last residue. D genes are given only for firm matches. Some rows have no size entry. The others give once, few or many, or a class for an expanded clone.

TRBJ2-1	.	TRBV24-1	medium-sized	CATSDLKYNEQFF	TGTGCCACCAGTGATTTAAAGTACAATGAGCAGTTCTTC
TRBJ2-7	.	TRBV27	.	CASRPLGEAGYEQYF	TGTGCCAGCAGACCACTCGGCGAGGCCGGCTACGAGCAGTACTTC
TRBJ1-4	TRBD1	TRBV30	few	CAWRYGQGNEKLFF	TGTGCCTGGAGATATGGACAGGGTAATGAAAAACTGTTTTTT
TRBJ2-3	TRBD1	TRBV5-6	medium-sized	CASSWYRGGSTDTQYF	TGTGCCAGCAGCTGGTACAGGGGCGGGAGCACAGATACGCAGTATTTT
TRBJ1-5	.	TRBV20-1	.	CSASGRNQPQHF	TGCAGTGCTAGCGGGAGAAATCAGCCCCAGCATTTT
TRBJ1-1	.	TRBV19	medium-sized	CASSIAGSNTEAFF	TGTGCCAGTAGTATAGCAGGCTCGAACACTGAAGCTTTCTTT
TRBJ1-1	.	TRBV18	medium-sized	CASSPSQGRANTEAFF	TGTGCCAGCTCACCATCCCAAGGGCGGGCGAACACTGAAGCTTTCTTT
TRBJ2-2	.	TRBV20-1	few	CSARPGGGWTGELFF	TGCAGTGCTAGACCAGGAGGGGGCTGGACCGGGGAGCTGTTTTTT
TRBJ1-1	.	TRBV6-6	many	CASRKQGLNTEAFF	TGTGCCAGCAGAAAACAGGGCCTGAACACTGAAGCTTTCTTT
TRBJ2-1	.	TRBV20-1	.	CSARDFRDNEQFF	TGCAGTGCTAGAGATTTTAGAGACAATGAGCAGTTCTTC
TRBJ1-3	.	TRBV15	large	CATSRGREGNTIYF	TGTGCCACCAGCAGAGGCAGGGAGGGAAACACCATATATTTT
TRBJ2-3	TRBD2	TRBV28	.	CASSLTGTSGTKDTQYF	TGTGCCAGCAGTTTAACCGGGACTAGCGGGACGAAAGATACGCAGTATTTT
TRBJ1-1	TRBD1	TRBV12-3/TRBV12-4	once	CASSRDRQNTEAFF	TGTGCCAGCAGTAGGGACAGACAGAACACTGAAGCTTTCTTT
TRBJ2-7	.	TRBV6-2/TRBV6-3	few	CASRDPLAKMPGGPEQYF	TGTGCCAGCAGAGACCCTCTAGCGAAAATGCCCGGGGGCCCCGAGCAGTACTTC
TRBJ1-2	.	TRBV15	.	CATSRDHQGLYGYTF	TGTGCCACCAGCAGAGATCATCAGGGACTCTATGGCTACACCTTC
TRBJ2-7	.	TRBV20-1	.	CSGVGGRYEQYF	TGCAGTGGAGTTGGTGGGCGGTACGAGCAGTACTTC
TRBJ1-2	TRBD1	TRBV29-1	.	CSAGTGTNYGYTF	TGCAGCGCCGGGACAGGGACTAACTATGGCTACACCTTC
TRBJ2-7	TRBD2	TRBV7-2	.	CASSSYGGGFVSYEQYF	TGTGCCAGCAGCTCCTATGGGGGGGGGTTCGTATCCTACGAGCAGTACTTC
TRBJ2-7	.	TRBV10-3	medium-sized	CAIASAQGGEQYF	TGTGCCATCGCCTCTGCGCAGGGGGGCGAGCAGTACTTC
TRBJ1-6	TRBD1	TRBV5-6	medium-sized	CASSYPGTGDSPLHF	TGTGCCAGCAGCTACCCCGGGACAGGGGATTCACCCCTCCACTTT
TRBJ2-3	.	TRBV18	medium-sized	CASSPPVGSSTDTQYF	TGTGCCAGCTCACCACCGGTAGGATCTAGCACAGATACGCAGTATTTT
TRBJ1-1	.	TRBV20-1	.	CSARVLGRDTEAFF	TGCAGTGCTAGAGTCCTGGGCAGGGACACTGAAGCTTTCTTT
TRBJ1-2	TRBD1	TRBV30	few	CASGTGSGYTF	TGTGCCTCAGGGACAGGGTCTGGCTACACCTTC
TRBJ2-5	.	TRBV20-1	.	CSGVGGESQETQYF	TGCAGCGGAGTCGGTGGGGAGTCCCAAGAGACCCAGTACTTC
TRBJ1-5	.	TRBV6-6	many	CASCRRDTNSNQPQHF	TGTGCCAGCTGCCGACGGGACACCAATAGCAATCAGCCCCAGCATTTT
TRBJ1-4	.	TRBV7-2	medium-sized	CASSLAGGSNEKLFF	TGTGCCAGCAGCTTAGCGGGGGGATCCAATGAAAAACTGTTTTTT
TRBJ1-1	TRBD1	TRBV19	medium-sized	CASSRGGQGAPNTEAFF	TGTGCCAGTAGTCGCGGGGGGCAGGGGGCCCCGAACACTGAAGCTTTCTTT
TRBJ1-1	.	TRBV12-5	.	CASGLVLEGTEAFF	TGTGCTAGTGGTTTGGTCCTAGAGGGGACTGAAGCTTTCTTT
TRBJ2-1	TRBD2	TRBV5-4	few	CASSLDWGGYNEQFF	TGTGCCAGCAGCTTGGATTGGGGGGGCTACAATGAGCAGTTCTTC
TRBJ1-5	TRBD1	TRBV7-2	once	CTSSTRTGGIQPQHF	TGTACCAGCAGCACACGGACAGGGGGCATCCAGCCCCAGCATTTT
TRBJ2-3	TRBD2	TRBV9	.	CASSPGTTTDTQYF	TGTGCCAGCAGCCCCGGGACTACCACAGATACGCAGTATTTT
TRBJ2-1	.	TRBV6-1	medium-sized	CASRSGGQSEQFF	TGTGCCAGCAGGTCGGGGGGCCAGAGTGAGCAGTTCTTC
TRBJ1-2	.	TRBV28	many	CASSLSPGRNYGYTF	TGTGCCAGCAGTTTAAGCCCAGGGAGAAACTATGGCTACACCTTC
TRBJ1-1	.	TRBV10-3	few	CATSWGDTEAFF	TGTGCCACCTCTTGGGGGGACACTGAAGCTTTCTTT
TRBJ2-7	.	TRBV7-2	few	CASSLGGISYEQYF	TGTGCCAGCAGCTTAGGAGGAATCTCCTACGAGCAGTACTTC
TRBJ2-3	.	TRBV28	few	CASSPTGFTDTQYF	TGTGCCAGCAGTCCCACGGGATTCACAGATACGCAGTATTTT
TRBJ2-3	TRBD2	TRBV6-2/TRBV6-3	medium-sized	CASSLSGVGYTQYF	TGTGCCAGCAGTCTAAGCGGGGTGGGATATACGCAGTATTTT